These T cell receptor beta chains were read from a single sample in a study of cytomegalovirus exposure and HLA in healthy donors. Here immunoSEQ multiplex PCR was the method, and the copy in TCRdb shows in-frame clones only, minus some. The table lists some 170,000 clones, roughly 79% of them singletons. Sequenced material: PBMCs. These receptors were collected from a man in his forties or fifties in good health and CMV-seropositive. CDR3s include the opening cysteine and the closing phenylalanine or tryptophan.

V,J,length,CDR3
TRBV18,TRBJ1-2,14,CASSPSDRGRGYTF
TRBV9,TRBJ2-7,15,CASSVGGSGSYEQYF
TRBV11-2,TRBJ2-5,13,CASSLEVGGTQYF
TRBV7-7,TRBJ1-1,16,CASSPYPRQGNTEAFF
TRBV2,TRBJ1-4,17,CASRPRGWGLTNEKLFF
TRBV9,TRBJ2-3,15,CASSVGAGAADTQYF
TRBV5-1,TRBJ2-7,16,CASSLGRTGPFYEQYF
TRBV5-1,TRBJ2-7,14,CASSLGGRAYEQYF
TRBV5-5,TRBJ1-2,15,CASSLQGSSNYGYTF
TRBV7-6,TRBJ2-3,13,CASSPSGPDTQYF
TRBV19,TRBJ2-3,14,CASQSGGTGGTQYF
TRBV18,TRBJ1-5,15,CASSSGQGQGQPQHF
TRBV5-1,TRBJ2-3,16,CASSWGSGGSTDTQYF
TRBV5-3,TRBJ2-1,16,CARSFGPFAGYNEQFF
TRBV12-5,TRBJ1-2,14,CASGLGTGRYGYTF
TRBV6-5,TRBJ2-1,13,CASSYFWGDEQFF
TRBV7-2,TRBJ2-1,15,CASSRTSYPYNEQFF
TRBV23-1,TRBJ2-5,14,CVGKKDSRQETQYF
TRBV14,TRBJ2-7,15,CASRASGSWSDEQYF
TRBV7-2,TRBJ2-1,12,CASSVIYNEQFF
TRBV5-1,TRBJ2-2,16,CASTSYGTVNTGELFF
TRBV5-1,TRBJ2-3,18,CASSLVASGLAIADTQYF
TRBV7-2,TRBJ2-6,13,CASSRVQGWVLTF
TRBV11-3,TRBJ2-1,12,CASSALADEQFF
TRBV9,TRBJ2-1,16,CASSAGGQGAINEQFF
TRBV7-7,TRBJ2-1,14,CASSLTAGMSSQFF
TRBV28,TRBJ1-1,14,CASSLPTGNTEAFF
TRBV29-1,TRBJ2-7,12,CSVEKSDYEQYF
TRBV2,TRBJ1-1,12,CASRAGLTEAFF
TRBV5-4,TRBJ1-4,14,CASSRTGGLGKLFF
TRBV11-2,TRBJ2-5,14,CASSSNLKWETQYF
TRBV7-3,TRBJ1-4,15,CASSPGTHSNEKLFF
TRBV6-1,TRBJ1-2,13,CASGELANYGYTF
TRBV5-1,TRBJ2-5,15,CASSGGTGTTETQYF
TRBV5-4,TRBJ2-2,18,CASSRWTSGRAGTGELFF
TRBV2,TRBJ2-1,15,CASSDGLAGGGEQFF
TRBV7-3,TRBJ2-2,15,CASSYGTEHTGELFF
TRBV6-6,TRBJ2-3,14,CASSPGSGPDTQYF
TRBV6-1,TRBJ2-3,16,CASSEAFGRKTDTQYF
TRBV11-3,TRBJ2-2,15,CASSLVPRGTGELFF
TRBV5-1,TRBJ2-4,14,CASRRDREENSQYF
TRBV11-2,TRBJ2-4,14,CASSWGDRGNIQYF